This TCR beta chain was sequenced for a study of human T cells and chemical hapten exposure (dated by TCRdb to the early 2020s). At the level of the whole study: For sensitization, 2% DPC in acetone was applied to a 2 cm by 2 cm area of upper inner arm skin. In alopecia patients, the study followed how the peripheral blood TCR repertoire changed in vivo over primary and secondary sensitization to diphenylcyclopropenone (DPC), a hapten. Throughout the approximately 25-week study period, patients were also given weekly therapeutic DPC doses on the scalp. Patient blood was sampled pre-sensitization (week 0) and at 2, 6 and about 24 weeks after DPC sensitization. Patch tests used Finn chambers with 0.01% DPC on the upper back, scored after 6 days by International Contact Dermatitis Research Group standards. The mostly female patient cohort included alopecia areata with under or over 50% scalp involvement, alopecia totalis and alopecia universalis. About 29 alopecia patients gave blood for TCR sequencing at one to four time points (pre-sensitization, 2, 6 and 24 weeks). Libraries were pooled for sequencing, and per-sample TCR yields varied mainly because of small differences in library volumes within the pool.

The paper as a whole reports these results and caveats: After repeated subsampling, changes were observed in the strength of the expansion versus patch-test correlation and in the threshold at which the correlation became significant. Alopecia, a presumed autoimmune disease, was present in all patients, so the immune response of the patients might differ from that of healthy individuals. Patch test score correlated positively with the number of PT1 expanded TCRs, reaching significance at thresholds 8, 16 and 32 but not at 4. Compared with pre-sensitization or healthy control sets, expanded TCRs formed significantly more large CDR3 similarity clusters, which is consistent with antigen-driven responses. No change with DPC sensitization was found in the number of TCRs above 1 in 1000 frequency, and no evidence of global repertoire structure alterations was found.

Library preparation employed RACE. TCRdb lists the instrument as NextSeq 500. During library preparation, unique molecular identifiers were attached to individual cDNA molecules so that TCRs could be counted quantitatively and reproducibly. For every blood RNA sample, sequencing covered both the TCR alpha and TCR beta chains. On the study's bioinformatics: Samples had a median of 95,638 TCRs, with a range from roughly 20,000 to 690,600. V, J and CDR3 annotation of the TCR reads was performed with the Decombinator software suite. For the PS versus PT1 abundance plots, all samples were subsampled to the same number of TCRs (28,000). TCRs were defined as expanded if absent before sensitization and observed at least eight times at the 2-week time point. The public reads were run again by TCRdb, first through fastp at Q25 and then through MiXCR, and only productive beta chains were kept. For every CDR3 protein sequence, its rows merge into one entry that carries the most common genes and DNA. The V and J calls here are based on TCRdb, not the publication. This sample holds over 70,000 distinct CDR3 sequences; 13% to 15% were observed only once. More than 3.5% of the sample is taken by the ten largest.

This clonotype showed up just a few times. The clone's antigen remains unknown. No base quality information exists; no much larger clone differs at one position. The sample's time point, from its label and the paper: pre-sensitization, week 0. The sample's treatment or condition label, decoded: therapeutic diphenylcyclopropenone sensitization with weekly scalp DPC. At each patch-test visit, blood was drawn before the patch test was applied. Patients were considered eligible if aged 18 to 70, diagnosed with alopecia and deemed suitable for DPC therapy, and patients were excluded if pregnant. Total RNA was extracted from unfractionated whole blood collected in Tempus Blood RNA tubes. Including the terminal cysteine and phenylalanine, the CDR3 comprises 13 residues. The sequence is cut down to CDR3 DNA, 39 bases in frame from base 1. V is pared back by 3 bases and J by 3 bases, with 10 bases lying between the germline termini. The germline V gene encodes CDR1 SGHNT and CDR2 YYREEE (reference sequence).

Recombination linked TRBV5-4 to TRBJ2-7, with the D segment identity uncertain. This specimen was whole blood, taken in connection with sensitization to the hapten diphenylcyclopropenone (DPC). The receptor's source is a woman in her 50s with alopecia areata. Some clones in this sample may be carry-over from other donors' samples. The DNA reads TGTGCCAGCAGCTCCGGGCCCTACTACGAGCAGTACTTC. This codes for CASSSGPYYEQYF.